Listed here is a single TCR beta chain. The antigen is unknown. CDR1 GTSNPN and CDR2 SVGIG come from the germline V gene (reference sequence). CDR3 length: 17 amino acids. V was cut by 1 base and J by 1 base, with 19 bases left in between. This sample is drawn from a study of cytomegalovirus exposure and HLA in healthy donors. Both 60 Vbeta primers and 13 Jbeta primers went into the PCR. Here immunoSEQ multiplex PCR was the method, and the copy in TCRdb shows in-frame clones only, minus some. The sample has under 150,000 clones; 65% to 85% are singletons. Study-wide results and caveats: Later on, an analysis showed TCR association rates differing by HLA locus, with DRB1 the most and HLA-C the fewest. It emerged from a later analysis that several of the most significant clusters appeared to be linked to common viral pathogens. In a later analysis, productive TCRs from donors in an Asian-associated ancestry cluster reportedly carried fewer N-insertions than the cohort mean.

This chain uses TRBV30 with TRBJ1-1; no definite D call. This sequence was found in a boy younger than 18 in good health and CMV-seronegative. The sequenced sample consisted of PBMCs. The CDR3 DNA reads as TGTGCCTGGAGTGAGACGGGGAGTGGAGGTAGGAACACTGAAGCTTTCTTT. Its protein is CAWSETGSGGRNTEAFF.